This T cell receptor beta chain was documented in a study of cytomegalovirus exposure and HLA in healthy donors. Overall study findings and caveats: An analysis done earlier found most TCR beta V segments productive about 87% or about 30% of the time. Serostatus for CMV was the only available immune exposure information.

The study ran its PCR with 60 Vbeta and 13 Jbeta primers. This table comes from immunoSEQ multiplex PCR, and its TCRdb copy is limited to in-frame clones, with some not included. The data hold 170,000 or so clones, with approximately 80% observed a single time. Comments on this clone: Its matching antigen is unknown.

From germline, CDR1 is SGHNT and CDR2 YYREEE (reference sequence). After removal of 4 bases from V and 8 bases from J, the junction contained 17 bases not matched to a gene. The CDR3 consists of 16 residues. The V gene is TRBV5-4, the J gene TRBJ1-1, with 7 bases aligning to TRBD1. Source material: PBMCs. This TCR was sampled from a woman in her 30s in good health and CMV-seronegative. The CDR3 bases are TGTGCCAGCAGCCCCTCTCACCTGACAGGGACTTTGGAAGCTTTCTTT. It is translated as CASSPSHLTGTLEAFF. The entire variable domain, with the rest obtained from reference TRBV5-4 and TRBJ1-1, is as follows: ETGVTQSPTHLIKTRGQQVTLRCSSQSGHNTVSWYQQALGQGPQFIFQYYREEENGRGNFPPRFSGLQFPNYSSELNVNALELDDSALYLCASSPSHLTGTLEAFFGQGTRLTVV.